This T cell receptor (beta chain) was identified in a study of PD-1 blockade in classical Hodgkin lymphoma. Using immunoSEQ multiplex PCR, the repertoire was profiled, and TCRdb retains in-frame clones only, with some absent. The sample contains about 21,000 clones, more than 65% of which appear only once. Germline trimming cut 0 bases from V and 7 bases from J; bases unmatched to any gene: 2. The CDR3 totals 13 residues. The germline V gene has CDR1 SGHRS and CDR2 YFSETQ. Time point defined: cycle 4 day 1 (C4D1), after five to seven weeks of nivolumab. Each patient experienced a relapse that followed autologous stem cell transplantation, and brentuximab vedotin exposure varied.

The sample here was peripheral blood mononuclear cells (PBMCs), taken before the fourth cycle of nivolumab. The chain carries TRBV5-1 and TRBJ2-7; 9 positions match TRBD1. The clonotype comes from a human donor with classical Hodgkin lymphoma. CDR3 DNA sequence: TGCGCCAGCAGCTTGGGGACAGGGGATGAGCAGTACGTC. Translated, it gives CASSLGTGDEQYV.